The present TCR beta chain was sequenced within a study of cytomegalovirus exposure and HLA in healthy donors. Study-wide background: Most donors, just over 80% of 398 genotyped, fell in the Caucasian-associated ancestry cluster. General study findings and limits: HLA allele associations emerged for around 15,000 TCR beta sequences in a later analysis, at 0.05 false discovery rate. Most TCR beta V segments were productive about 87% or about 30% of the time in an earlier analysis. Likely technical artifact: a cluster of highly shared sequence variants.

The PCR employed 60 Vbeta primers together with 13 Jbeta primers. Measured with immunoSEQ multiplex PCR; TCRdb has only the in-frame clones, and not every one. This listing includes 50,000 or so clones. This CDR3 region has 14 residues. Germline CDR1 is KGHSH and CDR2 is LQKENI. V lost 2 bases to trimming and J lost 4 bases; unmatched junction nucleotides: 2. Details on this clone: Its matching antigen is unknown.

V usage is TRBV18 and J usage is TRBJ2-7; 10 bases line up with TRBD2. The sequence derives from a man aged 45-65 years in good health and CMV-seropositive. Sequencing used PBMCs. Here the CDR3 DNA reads TGTGCCAGCTCACCAACTAGCGGGGCTTACGAGCAGTACTTC. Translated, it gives CASSPTSGAYEQYF.